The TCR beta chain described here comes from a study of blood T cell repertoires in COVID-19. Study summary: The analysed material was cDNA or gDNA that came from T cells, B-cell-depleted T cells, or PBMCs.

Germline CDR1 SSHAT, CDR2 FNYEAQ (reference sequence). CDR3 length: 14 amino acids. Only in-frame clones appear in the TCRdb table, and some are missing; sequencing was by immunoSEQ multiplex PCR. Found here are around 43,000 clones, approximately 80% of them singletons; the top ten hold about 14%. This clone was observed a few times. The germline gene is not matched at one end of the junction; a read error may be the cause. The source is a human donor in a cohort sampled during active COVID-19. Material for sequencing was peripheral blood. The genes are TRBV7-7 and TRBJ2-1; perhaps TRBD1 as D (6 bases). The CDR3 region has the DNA TGTGCTAGCAGCCCAGCTAGGGGGACGCATGAGCAGTTCTTC. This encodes CASSPARGTHEQFF.